This T cell receptor beta chain was sequenced in a study of cytomegalovirus exposure and HLA in healthy donors. Assay used: immunoSEQ multiplex PCR; TCRdb lists only in-frame clones, some missing. Of under 100,000 clones listed, 84% are singletons. The CDR3 spans 15 residues. The ends lost 4 bases at V and 4 bases at J; junction bases unmatched: 5. Germline lookup yields CDR1 SGHTA and CDR2 FQGNSA. The V and J genes are TRBV7-2 and TRBJ1-2; 11 bases are shared with TRBD1. Sequencing was performed on PBMCs. The TCR was taken from a woman aged 18-29 years in good health and CMV-seropositive. The CDR3 DNA reads as TGTGCCAGCAGCTCTGGACAGGGGGCCATCTATGGCTACACCTTC. Translation: CASSSGQGAIYGYTF. Looking up the rest from reference TRBV7-2 and TRBJ1-2 gives the full variable domain: GAGVSQSPSNKVTEKGKDVELRCDPISGHTALYWYRQSLGQGLEFLIYFQGNSAPDKSGLPSDRFSAERTGGSVSTLTIQRTQQEDSAVYLCASSSGQGAIYGYTFGSGTRLTVV.